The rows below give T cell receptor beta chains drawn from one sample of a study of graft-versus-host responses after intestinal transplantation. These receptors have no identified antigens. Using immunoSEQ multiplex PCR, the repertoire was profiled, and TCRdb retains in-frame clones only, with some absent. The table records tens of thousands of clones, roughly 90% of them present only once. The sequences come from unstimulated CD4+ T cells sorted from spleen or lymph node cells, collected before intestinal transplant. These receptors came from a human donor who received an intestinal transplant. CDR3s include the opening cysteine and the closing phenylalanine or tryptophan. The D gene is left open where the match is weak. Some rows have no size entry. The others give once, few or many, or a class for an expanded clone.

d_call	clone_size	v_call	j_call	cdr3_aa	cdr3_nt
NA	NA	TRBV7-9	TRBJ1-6	CASSFGSSYNSPLHF	TGTGCCAGCAGCTTTGGGAGCTCCTATAATTCACCCCTCCACTTT
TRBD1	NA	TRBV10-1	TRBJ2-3	CASGDRVGDTQYF	TGCGCCAGCGGGGACAGGGTAGGCGATACGCAGTATTTT
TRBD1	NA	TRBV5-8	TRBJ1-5	CASSLTGASKGAQHF	TGTGCCAGCAGCTTAACAGGGGCCTCTAAGGGGGCCCAGCATTTT
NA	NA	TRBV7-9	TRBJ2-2	CASSHDRMNTGELFF	TGTGCCAGCAGTCACGACAGGATGAACACCGGGGAGCTGTTTTTT
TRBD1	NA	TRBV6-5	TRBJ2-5	CASSYDRGLGETQYF	TGTGCCAGCAGTTACGACAGGGGGCTGGGGGAGACCCAGTACTTC
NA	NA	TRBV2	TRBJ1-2	CASRDISYGYTF	TGTGCCAGCAGGGACATTTCTTATGGCTACACCTTC
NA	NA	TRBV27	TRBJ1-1	CASSPGFGSPQAFF	TGTGCCAGCAGTCCAGGGTTTGGGTCACCCCAAGCTTTCTTT
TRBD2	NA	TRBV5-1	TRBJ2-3	CASSQIAGESTDTQYF	TGCGCCAGCAGCCAAATAGCGGGGGAGTCCACAGATACGCAGTATTTT
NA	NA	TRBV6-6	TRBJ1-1	CASTWAGTTITEAFF	TGTGCCAGCACCTGGGCAGGGACAACGATCACTGAAGCTTTCTTT
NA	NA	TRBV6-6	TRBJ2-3	CAVWGGGTDTQYF	TGTGCGGTATGGGGGGGCGGCACAGATACGCAGTATTTT
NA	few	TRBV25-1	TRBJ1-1	CASSVRGIGEAFF	TGTGCCAGCAGTGTGAGGGGGATTGGTGAAGCTTTCTTT
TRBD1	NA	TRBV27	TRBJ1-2	CASRPDRAAAGYTF	TGTGCCAGCAGACCAGACAGGGCGGCGGCTGGCTACACCTTC
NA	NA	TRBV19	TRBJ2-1	CASSMGATYNEQFF	TGTGCCAGTAGTATGGGGGCGACCTACAATGAGCAGTTCTTC
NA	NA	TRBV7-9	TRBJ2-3	CASSPSTDTQYF	TGTGCCAGCAGCCCTAGCACAGATACGCAGTATTTT
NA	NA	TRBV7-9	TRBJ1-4	CASSEGDAQNEKLFF	TGTGCCAGCAGCGAGGGGGACGCTCAGAATGAAAAACTGTTTTTT
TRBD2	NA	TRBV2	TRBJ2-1	CASSELGLAGGPAGDEQFF	TGTGCCAGCAGTGAGCTGGGACTAGCGGGGGGCCCTGCCGGGGATGAGCAGTTCTTC
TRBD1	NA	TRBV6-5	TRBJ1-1	CASSSQGAAEAFF	TGTGCCAGCAGTTCCCAGGGGGCCGCTGAAGCTTTCTTT
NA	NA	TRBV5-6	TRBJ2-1	CASSLVGAGGPQQFF	TGTGCCAGCAGCTTGGTAGGGGCAGGGGGGCCACAGCAGTTCTTC
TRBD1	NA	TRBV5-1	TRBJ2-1	CASSRPRPLGQGVHNEQFF	TGCGCCAGCAGCCGTCCTAGGCCCCTCGGACAGGGGGTTCACAATGAGCAGTTCTTC
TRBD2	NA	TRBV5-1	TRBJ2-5	CASSLLAGGETQYF	TGCGCCAGCAGCCTACTAGCGGGGGGGGAGACCCAGTACTTC
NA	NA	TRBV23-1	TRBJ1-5	CASSQSLRRLQAKSNQPQHF	TGCGCCAGCAGTCAATCCCTTAGACGTTTACAGGCTAAGAGCAATCAGCCCCAGCATTTT
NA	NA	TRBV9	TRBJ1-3	CASSVGGSDSGNTIYF	TGTGCCAGCAGCGTGGGGGGATCAGACTCGGGAAACACCATATATTTT
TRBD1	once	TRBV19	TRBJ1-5	CASSMGQPNNQPQHF	TGTGCCAGTAGTATGGGACAGCCCAACAATCAGCCCCAGCATTTT
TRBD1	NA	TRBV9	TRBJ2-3	CASSVWTGPPDTQYF	TGTGCCAGCAGCGTCTGGACAGGGCCACCAGATACGCAGTATTTT
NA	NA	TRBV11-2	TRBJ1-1	CASSLAGVGTEAFF	TGTGCCAGCAGCTTAGCTGGAGTCGGCACTGAAGCTTTCTTT
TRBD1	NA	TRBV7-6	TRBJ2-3	CATRDRPTDTQYF	TGTGCCACCAGGGACAGACCCACAGATACGCAGTATTTT
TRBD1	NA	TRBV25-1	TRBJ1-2	CASSEWTGSWGYTF	TGTGCCAGCAGTGAATGGACAGGGTCCTGGGGCTACACCTTC
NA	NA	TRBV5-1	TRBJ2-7	CASSSLGSSYEQYF	TGCGCCAGCAGCTCCCTGGGCAGCTCCTACGAGCAGTACTTC
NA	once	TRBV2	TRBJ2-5	CASNSGGLSETQYF	TGTGCCAGCAACTCGGGCGGACTGTCGGAGACCCAGTACTTC
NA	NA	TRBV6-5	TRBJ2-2	CASSQGAGELFF	TGTGCCAGCAGCCAAGGGGCCGGGGAGCTGTTTTTT
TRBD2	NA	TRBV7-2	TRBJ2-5	CASSKGLAGGRETQYF	TGTGCCAGCAGCAAGGGACTAGCGGGGGGTCGGGAGACCCAGTACTTC
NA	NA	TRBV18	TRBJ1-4	CASTHVHSSTNEKLFF	TGTGCCAGCACTCACGTCCACAGCTCAACTAATGAAAAACTGTTTTTT
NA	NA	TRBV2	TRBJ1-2	CASRSGSPYGYTF	TGTGCCAGCAGGTCCGGGTCCCCCTATGGCTACACCTTC
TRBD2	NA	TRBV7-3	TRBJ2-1	CASSPRTSGGTSEQFF	TGTGCCAGCAGCCCCCGGACTAGCGGGGGGACCTCTGAGCAGTTCTTC
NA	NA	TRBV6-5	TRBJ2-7	CASSYSAGAYEQYF	TGTGCCAGCAGTTACTCTGCAGGGGCCTACGAGCAGTACTTC